This TCR beta chain appears in the sequencing data of a study of control samples from healthy donors and cancer patients. Sequencing was performed with immunoSEQ multiplex PCR; in TCRdb, only in-frame clones are kept and a portion is missing. The sample has around 97,000 clones, around 88% seen once. The receptor comes from a man in his 60s with lung cancer. The specimen sequenced was PBMCs.

CDR3 coding DNA: TGCGCCAGCAGCTTGGAGTTCCAAGAGACCCAGTACTTC. It codes for CASSLEFQETQYF. V and J are TRBV5-1 and TRBJ2-5; unclear D gene. V was trimmed by 0 bases and J by 1 base, leaving 4 bases between them. Per the germline V gene, CDR1 is SGHRS and CDR2 is YFSETQ. This CDR3 spans 13 amino acids.